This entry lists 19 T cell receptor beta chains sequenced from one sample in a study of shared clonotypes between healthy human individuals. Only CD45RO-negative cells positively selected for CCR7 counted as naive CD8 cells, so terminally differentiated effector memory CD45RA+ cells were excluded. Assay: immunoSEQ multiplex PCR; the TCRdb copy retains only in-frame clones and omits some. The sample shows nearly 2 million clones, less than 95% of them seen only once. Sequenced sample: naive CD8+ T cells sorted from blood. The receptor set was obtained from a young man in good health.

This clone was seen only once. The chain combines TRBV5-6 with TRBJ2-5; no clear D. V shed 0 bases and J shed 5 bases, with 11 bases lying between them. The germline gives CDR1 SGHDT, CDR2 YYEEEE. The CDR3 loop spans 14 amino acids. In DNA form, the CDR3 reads TGTGCCAGCAGCTTGGGGGGAAATTTTGAGACCCAGTACTTC. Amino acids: CASSLGGNFETQYF.

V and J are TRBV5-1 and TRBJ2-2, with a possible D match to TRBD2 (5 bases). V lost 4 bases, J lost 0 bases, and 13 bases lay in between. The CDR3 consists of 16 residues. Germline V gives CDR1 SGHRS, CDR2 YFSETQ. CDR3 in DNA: TGCGCCAGCAGCGGGTGGGGAGTCGCGAACACCGGGGAGCTGTTTTTT. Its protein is CASSGWGVANTGELFF.

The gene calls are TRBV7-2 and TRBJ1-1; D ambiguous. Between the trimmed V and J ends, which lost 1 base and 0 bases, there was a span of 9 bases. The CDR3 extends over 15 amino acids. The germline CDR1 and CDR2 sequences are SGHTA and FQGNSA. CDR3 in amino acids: CASSLEGLMNTEAFF. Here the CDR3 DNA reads TGTGCCAGCAGCTTAGAAGGCCTGATGAACACTGAAGCTTTCTTT.

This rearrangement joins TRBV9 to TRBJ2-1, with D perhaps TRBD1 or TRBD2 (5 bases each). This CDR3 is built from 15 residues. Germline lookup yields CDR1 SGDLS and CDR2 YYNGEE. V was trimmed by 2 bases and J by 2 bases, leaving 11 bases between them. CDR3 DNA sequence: TGTGCCAGCAGCGTTGGTGGGGACCCCTACAATGAGCAGTTCTTC. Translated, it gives CASSVGGDPYNEQFF.

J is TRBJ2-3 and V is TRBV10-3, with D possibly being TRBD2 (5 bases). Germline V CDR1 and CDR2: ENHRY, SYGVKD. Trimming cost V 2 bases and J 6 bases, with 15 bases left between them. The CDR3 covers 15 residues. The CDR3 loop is CAISEDIRGLDTQYF. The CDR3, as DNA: TGTGCCATCAGTGAGGATATCCGGGGTCTGGATACGCAGTATTTT.

CDR3 coding DNA: TGTGCCAGCAGCCTCGAGGGGGTAGGGCAGTACTTC. Protein: CASSLEGVGQYF. The V and J genes are TRBV13 and TRBJ2-7; TRBD1 might be the D (6 bases). The CDR3 consists of 12 residues. Trimming shortened V by 5 bases and J by 9 bases, and 14 bases separated the two germline ends. CDR1 PRHDT and CDR2 FYEKMQ come from the germline V gene (reference sequence).

CDR3 sequence (DNA): TGTGCCAGCAGCCCGGGGGATTGGGTGAACTATGGCTACACCTTC. Its protein product is CASSPGDWVNYGYTF. The chain recombines TRBV7-6 with TRBJ1-2; D is possibly TRBD1 (5 bases). Germline CDR1 is SGHVS and CDR2 is FNYEAQ. V lost 5 bases and J lost 2, with 15 bases in between. CDR3 length: 15 amino acids.

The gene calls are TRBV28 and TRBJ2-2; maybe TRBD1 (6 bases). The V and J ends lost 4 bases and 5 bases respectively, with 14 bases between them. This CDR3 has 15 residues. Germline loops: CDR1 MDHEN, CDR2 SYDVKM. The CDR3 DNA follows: TGTGCCAGCAGTTGGACAGCAACATCAACCGGGGAGCTGTTTTTT. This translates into CASSWTATSTGELFF.

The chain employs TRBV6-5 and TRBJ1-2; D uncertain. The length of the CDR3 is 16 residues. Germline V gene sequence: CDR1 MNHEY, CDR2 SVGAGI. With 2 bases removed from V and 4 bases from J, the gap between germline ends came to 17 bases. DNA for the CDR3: TGTGCCAGCAGTTACAACGGGCTGAGAGGGATCTATGGCTACACCTTC. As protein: CASSYNGLRGIYGYTF.

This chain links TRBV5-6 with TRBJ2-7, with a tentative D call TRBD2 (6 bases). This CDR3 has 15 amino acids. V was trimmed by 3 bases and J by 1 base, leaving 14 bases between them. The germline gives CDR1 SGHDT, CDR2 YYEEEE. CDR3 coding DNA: TGTGCCAGCAGCTACGGAGGGCTGGGTTCCTACGAGCAGTACTTC. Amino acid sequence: CASSYGGLGSYEQYF.

CDR3 sequence reads: CASSLGQGEETQYF. The CDR3 coding sequence is TGCGCCAGCAGCCTTGGACAGGGAGAGGAGACCCAGTACTTC. The chain recombines TRBV5-1 with TRBJ2-5, with 8 bases matching TRBD1. V dropped 4 bases and J dropped 5; count of bases not matched to a gene: 7. From germline, CDR1 is SGHRS and CDR2 YFSETQ. CDR3 length: 14 amino acids.

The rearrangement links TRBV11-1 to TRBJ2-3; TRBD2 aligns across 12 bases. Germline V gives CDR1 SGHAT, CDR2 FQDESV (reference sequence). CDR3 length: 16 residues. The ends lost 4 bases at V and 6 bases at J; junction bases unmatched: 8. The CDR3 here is CASSSASGGAFDTQYF. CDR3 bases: TGTGCCAGCAGCTCAGCTAGCGGGGGGGCTTTTGATACGCAGTATTTT.

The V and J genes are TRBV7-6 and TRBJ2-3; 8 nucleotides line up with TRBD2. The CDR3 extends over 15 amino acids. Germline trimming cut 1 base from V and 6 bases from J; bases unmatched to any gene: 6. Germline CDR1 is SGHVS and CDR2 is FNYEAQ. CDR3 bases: TGTGCCAGCAGCTTAGTACCGGGGGGGCTGGATACGCAGTATTTT. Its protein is CASSLVPGGLDTQYF.

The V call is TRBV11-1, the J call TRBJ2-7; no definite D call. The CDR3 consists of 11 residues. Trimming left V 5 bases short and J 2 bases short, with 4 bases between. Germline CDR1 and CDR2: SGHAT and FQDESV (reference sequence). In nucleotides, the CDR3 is TGTGCCAGCAGCGGCCCCTACGAGCAGTACTTC. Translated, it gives CASSGPYEQYF.

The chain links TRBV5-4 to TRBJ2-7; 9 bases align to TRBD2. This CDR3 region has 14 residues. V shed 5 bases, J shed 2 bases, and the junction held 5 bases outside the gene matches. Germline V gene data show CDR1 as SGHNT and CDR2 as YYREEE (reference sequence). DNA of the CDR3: TGTGCCAGCAGAATAAGCGGGGGGCCCTACGAGCAGTACTTC. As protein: CASRISGGPYEQYF. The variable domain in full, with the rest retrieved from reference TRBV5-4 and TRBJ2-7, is ETGVTQSPTHLIKTRGQQVTLRCSSQSGHNTVSWYQQALGQGPQFIFQYYREEENGRGNFPPRFSGLQFPNYSSELNVNALELDDSALYLCASRISGGPYEQYFGPGTRLTVT.

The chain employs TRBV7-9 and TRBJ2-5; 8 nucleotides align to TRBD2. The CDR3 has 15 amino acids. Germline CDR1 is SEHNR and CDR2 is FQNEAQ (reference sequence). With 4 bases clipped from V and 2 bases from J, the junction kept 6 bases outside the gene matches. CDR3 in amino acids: CASSSFSGGQETQYF. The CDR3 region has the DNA TGTGCCAGCAGCTCGTTCTCGGGGGGGCAAGAGACCCAGTACTTC.

Written as DNA, the CDR3 is TGTGCCTGGAGTGTACCTAGGGCAGGGGATCAGCCCCAGCATTTT. It yields the protein CAWSVPRAGDQPQHF. This chain uses TRBV30 with TRBJ1-5; tentative D call: TRBD1 (6 bases). The CDR3 length is 15 residues. Trimming removed 0 bases from V and 5 bases from J, with 14 bases in between. The germline gives CDR1 GTSNPN, CDR2 SVGIG (reference sequence).

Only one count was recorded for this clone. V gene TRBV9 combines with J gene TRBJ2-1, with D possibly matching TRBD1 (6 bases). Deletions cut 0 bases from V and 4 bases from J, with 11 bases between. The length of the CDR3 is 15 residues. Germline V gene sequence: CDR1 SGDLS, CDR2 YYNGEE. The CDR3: CASSVDGQLYNEQFF. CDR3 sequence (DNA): TGTGCCAGCAGCGTAGATGGACAGCTATACAATGAGCAGTTCTTC.

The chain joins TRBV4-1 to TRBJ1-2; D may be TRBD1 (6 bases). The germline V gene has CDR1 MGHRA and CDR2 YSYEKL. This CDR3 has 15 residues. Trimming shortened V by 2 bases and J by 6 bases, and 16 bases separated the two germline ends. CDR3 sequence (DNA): TGCGCCAGCAGCCAACCTGGAACAGGGTCGAATGGCTACACCTTC. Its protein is CASSQPGTGSNGYTF.